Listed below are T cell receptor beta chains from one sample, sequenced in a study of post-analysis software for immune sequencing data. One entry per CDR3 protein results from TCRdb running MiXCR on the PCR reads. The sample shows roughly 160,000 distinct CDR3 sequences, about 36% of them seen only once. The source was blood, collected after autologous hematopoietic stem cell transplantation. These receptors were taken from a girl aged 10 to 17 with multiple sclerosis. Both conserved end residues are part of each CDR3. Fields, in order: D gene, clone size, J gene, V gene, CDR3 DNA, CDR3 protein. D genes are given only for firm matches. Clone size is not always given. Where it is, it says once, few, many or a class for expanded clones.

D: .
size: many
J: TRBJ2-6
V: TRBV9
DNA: TGTGCCAGCAGCGTAGAACTTCGTGGGGCCAACGTCCTGACTTTC
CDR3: CASSVELRGANVLTF

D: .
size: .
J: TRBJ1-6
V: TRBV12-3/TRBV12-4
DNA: TGTGCCAGCAGTCCCAACAGGGTGGTCTATAATTCACCCCTCCACTTT
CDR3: CASSPNRVVYNSPLHF

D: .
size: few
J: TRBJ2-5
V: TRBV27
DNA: TGTGCCAGCAGTCAAGCGGAGACCCAGTACTTC
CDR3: CASSQAETQYF

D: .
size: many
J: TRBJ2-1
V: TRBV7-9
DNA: TGTGCCAGCAGCGCTAGGTACAATGAGCAGTTCTTC
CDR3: CASSARYNEQFF

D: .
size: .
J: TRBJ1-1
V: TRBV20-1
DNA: TGCAGTGCTAGCGGCGGGGGTTGGGAAGCTTTCTTT
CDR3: CSASGGGWEAFF

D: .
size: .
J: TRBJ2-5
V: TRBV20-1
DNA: TGCAGTGCTCGAGGTCCAGGGAGAGAGGAGACCCAGTACTTC
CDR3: CSARGPGREETQYF

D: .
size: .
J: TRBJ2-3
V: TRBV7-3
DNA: TGTGCCAGCAGCTTAACGTGGGGGGGGCGCGGCACAGATACGCAGTATTTT
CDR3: CASSLTWGGRGTDTQYF

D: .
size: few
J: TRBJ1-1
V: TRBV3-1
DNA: TGTGCCAGCATGCCCTGGGGCGCTTCCACTGAAGCTTTCTTT
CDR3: CASMPWGASTEAFF

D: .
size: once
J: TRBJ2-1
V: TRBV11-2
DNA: TGTGCCAGCAGCCGCGGGGATGTCTCCTACAATGAGCAGTTCTTC
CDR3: CASSRGDVSYNEQFF

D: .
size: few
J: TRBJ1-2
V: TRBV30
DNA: TGTGCCTGGAGTGCGGGGCCGCGGGTTGGCTACACCTTC
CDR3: CAWSAGPRVGYTF

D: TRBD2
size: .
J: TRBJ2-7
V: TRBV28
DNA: TGTGCCAGCAGTTCACCAACTAGCGGGAGGGATAACCCCTACGAGCAGTACTTC
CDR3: CASSSPTSGRDNPYEQYF

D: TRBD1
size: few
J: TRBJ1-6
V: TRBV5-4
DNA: TGTGCCAGCAGCTTGGGGGACAGGAGCTCCTATAATTCACCCCTCCACTTT
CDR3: CASSLGDRSSYNSPLHF

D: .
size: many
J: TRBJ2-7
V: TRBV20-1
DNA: TGCAGTGCTAGGGAGCTAGCGAGCTACTACGAGCAGTACTTC
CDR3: CSARELASYYEQYF

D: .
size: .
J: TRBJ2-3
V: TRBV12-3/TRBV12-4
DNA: TGTGCCAGCAGTTTCGGCTCGGGAGCTGCAGATACGCAGTATTTT
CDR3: CASSFGSGAADTQYF

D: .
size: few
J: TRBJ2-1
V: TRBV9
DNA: TGTGCCAGCAGCGTAGCTTGGCGCGGGACCAACAATGAGCAGTTCTTC
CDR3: CASSVAWRGTNNEQFF

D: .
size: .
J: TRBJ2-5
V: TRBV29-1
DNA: TGCAGCGTTGAAGCGAGGACATCTGAGACCCAGTACTTC
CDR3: CSVEARTSETQYF

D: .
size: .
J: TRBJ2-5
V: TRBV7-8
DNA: TGTGCCAGCAGCTCAGACACTGGGGGAAAGACCCAGTACTTC
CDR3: CASSSDTGGKTQYF

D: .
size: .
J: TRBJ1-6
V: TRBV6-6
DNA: TGTGCCAGCAGATCTTACAGGGTCAATTCACCCCTCCACTTT
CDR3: CASRSYRVNSPLHF

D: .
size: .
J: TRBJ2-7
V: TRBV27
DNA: TGTGCCAGAGACAGCTCCTACGAGCAGTACTTC
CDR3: CARDSSYEQYF

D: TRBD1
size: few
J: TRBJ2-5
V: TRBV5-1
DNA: TGCGCCAGCAGCCATCAGTGGACAGGGGGTGGAGAGACCCAGTACTTC
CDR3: CASSHQWTGGGETQYF

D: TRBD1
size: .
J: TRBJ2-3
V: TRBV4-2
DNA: TGTGCCAGCAGCCAAGATTTAGGACAGGGGACAGATACGCAGTATTTT
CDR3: CASSQDLGQGTDTQYF

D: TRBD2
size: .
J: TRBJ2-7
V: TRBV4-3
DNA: TGCGCCAGCAGCCAAGATTTGGGGGGAGGGCCGACGGAGCAGTACTTC
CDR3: CASSQDLGGGPTEQYF

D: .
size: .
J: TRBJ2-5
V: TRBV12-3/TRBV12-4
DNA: TGTGCCAGCAGTTTAGCAACTATCGGGGATGAGCAGTACTTC
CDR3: CASSLATIGDEQYF

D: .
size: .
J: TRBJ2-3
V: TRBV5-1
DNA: TGCGCCAGCAGCTTGGGTAGCAGTCTTCGCACAGATACGCAGTATTTT
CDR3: CASSLGSSLRTDTQYF

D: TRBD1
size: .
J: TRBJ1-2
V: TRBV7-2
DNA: TGTGCCAGCAGCTTAAGGGTATCCGGACAGGGCGGGGGCTACACCTTC
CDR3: CASSLRVSGQGGGYTF

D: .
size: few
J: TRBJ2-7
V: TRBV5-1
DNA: TGCGCCAGCAGCGGAAACTTAGCCTCCTCCTACGAGCAGTACTTC
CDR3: CASSGNLASSYEQYF

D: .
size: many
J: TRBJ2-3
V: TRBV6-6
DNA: TGTGCCAGCAGTTACTCCGGACCCGATACGCAGTATTTT
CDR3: CASSYSGPDTQYF

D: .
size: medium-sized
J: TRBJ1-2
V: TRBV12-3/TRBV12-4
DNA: TGTGCCAGCAGTTTAATGGGAGGTGGCTACACCTTC
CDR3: CASSLMGGGYTF

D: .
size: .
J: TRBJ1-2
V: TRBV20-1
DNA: TGCAGTGGCAGCCCCTACAAGTCAACTAACTATGGCTACACCTTC
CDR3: CSGSPYKSTNYGYTF

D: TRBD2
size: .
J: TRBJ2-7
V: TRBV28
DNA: TGTGCCCGCCCTAGGACTAGCGGCCCCTACGAGCAGTACTTC
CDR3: CARPRTSGPYEQYF

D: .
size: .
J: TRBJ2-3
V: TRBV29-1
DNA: TGCAGCGTTGAATCGGACGCCCGGGGCCCCACAGATACGCAGTATTTT
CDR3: CSVESDARGPTDTQYF

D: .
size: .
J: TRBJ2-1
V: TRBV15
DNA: TGTGCCACCAGCAGACGGGGTTACCATCGGGATGAGCAGTTCTTC
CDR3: CATSRRGYHRDEQFF

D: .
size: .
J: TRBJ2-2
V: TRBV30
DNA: TGTGCCCAGAGCCCGAACACCGGGGAGCTGTTTTTT
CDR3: CAQSPNTGELFF

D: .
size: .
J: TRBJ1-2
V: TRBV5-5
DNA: TGTGCCAGCACCAAGGGTCCCTATGAACGCGCTAACTATGGCTACACCTTC
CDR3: CASTKGPYERANYGYTF

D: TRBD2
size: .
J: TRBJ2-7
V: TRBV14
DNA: TGTGCCAGCAGCCGAACTAGCGGGAGCTTTCTATTCGAGCAGTACTTC
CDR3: CASSRTSGSFLFEQYF

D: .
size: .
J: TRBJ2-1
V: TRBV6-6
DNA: TGTGCCAGCAGTTACACTACGGTCCACAATGAGCAGTTCTTC
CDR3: CASSYTTVHNEQFF

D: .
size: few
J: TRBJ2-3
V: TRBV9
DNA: TGTGCCAGCAGCGTGGATTCCGGGAGTAGCACAGATACGCAGTATTTT
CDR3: CASSVDSGSSTDTQYF

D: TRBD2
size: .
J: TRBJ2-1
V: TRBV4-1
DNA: TGCGCCAGCAGCCAAGATCGTCTTCCTAGCGGTGAGCAGTTCTTC
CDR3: CASSQDRLPSGEQFF

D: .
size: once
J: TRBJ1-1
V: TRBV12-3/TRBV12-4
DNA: TGTGCCAGCAGTTTAGGGGAGTTGACTGAAGCTTTCTTT
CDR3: CASSLGELTEAFF

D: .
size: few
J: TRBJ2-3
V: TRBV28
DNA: TGTGCCAGCAGTTTCCAGGGAAGAGGATCTAGCACAGATACGCAGTATTTT
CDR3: CASSFQGRGSSTDTQYF

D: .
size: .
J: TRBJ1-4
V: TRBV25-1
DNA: TGTGCCAGCAGTGACCGGGGGTATGAAAAACTGTTTTTT
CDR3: CASSDRGYEKLFF

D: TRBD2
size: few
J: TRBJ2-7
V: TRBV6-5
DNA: TGTGCCAGCAGTTACTCGAGGTGGCTAGCGGGATACGAGCAGTACTTC
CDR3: CASSYSRWLAGYEQYF

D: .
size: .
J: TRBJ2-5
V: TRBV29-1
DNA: TGCAGCGTTGACTCGGGGAACCAAGAGACCCAGTACTTC
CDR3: CSVDSGNQETQYF

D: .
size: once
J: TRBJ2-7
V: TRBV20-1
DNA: TGCAGTGCCCCGAACCCTAGCGTAGGGTACGAGCAGTACTTC
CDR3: CSAPNPSVGYEQYF

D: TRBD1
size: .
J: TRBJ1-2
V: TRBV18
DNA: TGTGCCAGCTCACACCAGACAGGGGGTTCGGATGGCTACACCTTC
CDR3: CASSHQTGGSDGYTF

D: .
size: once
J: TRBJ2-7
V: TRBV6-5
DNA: TGTGCCAGCAGTTACAGGGCGGGGGCGCGGGAGCAGTACTTC
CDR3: CASSYRAGAREQYF

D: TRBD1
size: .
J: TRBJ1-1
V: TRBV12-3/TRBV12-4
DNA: TGTGCCAGCAGTTTATGGGACAGCGAAGCTTTCTTT
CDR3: CASSLWDSEAFF

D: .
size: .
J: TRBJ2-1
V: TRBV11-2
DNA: TGTGCCAGCAGCTTACTTCCTAACAATGAGCAGTTCTTC
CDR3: CASSLLPNNEQFF

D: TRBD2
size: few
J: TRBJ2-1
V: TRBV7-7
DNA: TGTGCTAGCAGCCGCGGACTAGGGCGTGAGCAGTTCTTC
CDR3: CASSRGLGREQFF

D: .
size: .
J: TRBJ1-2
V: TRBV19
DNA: TGTGCCAGTAGTATCCCGGGTATAGGAGGCTACACCTTC
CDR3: CASSIPGIGGYTF

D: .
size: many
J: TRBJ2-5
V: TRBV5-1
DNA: TGCGCCAGCAGCTTGAACGCTCCCCTGGGGGAGACCCAGTACTTC
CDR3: CASSLNAPLGETQYF

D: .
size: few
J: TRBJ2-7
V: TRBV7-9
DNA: TGTGCCAGCAGCGCCGGATATTACGAGCAGTACTTC
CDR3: CASSAGYYEQYF

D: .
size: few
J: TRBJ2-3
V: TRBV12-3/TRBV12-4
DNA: TGTGCCAGCAGTTTCACCTCATTGGGGGTGCGGGATGTAACAGATACGCAGTATTTT
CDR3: CASSFTSLGVRDVTDTQYF

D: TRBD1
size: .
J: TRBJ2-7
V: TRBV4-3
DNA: TGCGCCAGCAGCCAAAGGGACAGGGACCCCTACGAGCAGTACTTC
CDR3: CASSQRDRDPYEQYF

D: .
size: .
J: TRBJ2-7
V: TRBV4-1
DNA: TGCGTCAGCAGCCATCTTGGCAATACCTGCGAGCAGTACTTC
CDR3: CVSSHLGNTCEQYF

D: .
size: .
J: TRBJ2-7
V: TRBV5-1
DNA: TGCGCCAGCAGCTTGCGCCAGGATTACGAGCAGTACTTC
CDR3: CASSLRQDYEQYF

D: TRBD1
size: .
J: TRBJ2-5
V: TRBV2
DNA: TGTGCCAGCAGTACGGACAGGGGAACGGAGACCCAGTACTTC
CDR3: CASSTDRGTETQYF

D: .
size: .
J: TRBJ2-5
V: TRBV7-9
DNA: TGTGCCAGCAGCTCACTAGAGGGGACCCAGTACTTC
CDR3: CASSSLEGTQYF

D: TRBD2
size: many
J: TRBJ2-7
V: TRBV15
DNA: TGTGCCACCAGCAGCTGGACTAGCTCCGAGCAGTACTTC
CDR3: CATSSWTSSEQYF

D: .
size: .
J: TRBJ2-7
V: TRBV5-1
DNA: TGCGCCAGCAGCTACCCGGACGGCCCCTACGAGCAGTACTTC
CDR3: CASSYPDGPYEQYF